This record covers a single T cell receptor beta chain. What it recognizes is unknown. These data come from a study of cytomegalovirus exposure and HLA in healthy donors. Using immunoSEQ multiplex PCR, the repertoire was profiled, and TCRdb retains in-frame clones only, with some absent. Among 110,000 or so clones listed, 70% to 85% were seen once. Overall study findings and caveats: The study listed 164 cytomegalovirus-associated TCR beta chains.

Germline V gene sequence: CDR1 GTSNPN, CDR2 SVGIG (reference sequence). The CDR3 runs 14 residues. Germline trimming cut 1 base from V and 8 bases from J; bases unmatched to any gene: 10. This receptor was identified in a woman between 18 and 29 years old in good health and CMV-seronegative. The rearrangement joins TRBV30 to TRBJ1-2; 7 bases agree with TRBD1. Sequencing was carried out using PBMCs. CDR3 residues: CAWSATRQGLGYTF. In DNA form, the CDR3 reads TGTGCCTGGAGTGCAACCCGACAGGGCCTGGGCTACACCTTC.